The 3 T cell receptor beta chains in this list originate from one sample, sequenced in a study of identical twins. MiXCR, run by TCRdb on the 5' RACE reads, gives a single entry per CDR3 protein. The sample comprises about 690,000 distinct CDR3 sequences, roughly 6.2% of which are singletons, and about 1.8% rests with the top ten. Material for sequencing was naive T cells sorted from blood. The receptors stem from a man aged 18 to 30 in good health.

This clonotype was counted only a few times. The rearrangement links TRBV29-1 to TRBJ2-7, with 8 nucleotides matching TRBD2. V shed 6 bases and J 1 base; nucleotides not matched to a gene: 8. This CDR3 region has 14 residues. Germline loops: CDR1 SQVTM, CDR2 ANQGSEA. CDR3 in DNA: TGCAGCGTAATGCTAGCGGGCGAGTCCTACGAGCAGTACGTC. Its translation: CSVMLAGESYEQYV.

The chain carries TRBV7-9 and TRBJ2-7; TRBD1 agrees at 10 bases. The germline CDR1 and CDR2 sequences are SEHNR and FQNEAQ (reference sequence). The CDR3 consists of 16 residues. V lost 5 bases, J lost 2 bases, and 9 bases stayed unmatched. The CDR3 DNA reads TGTGCCAGCAGCCAACCCCGGACAGGGGGACCCTACGAGCAGTACTTC. Translated, it gives CASSQPRTGGPYEQYF.

This clonotype was seen many times. The rearrangement joins TRBV5-1 to TRBJ2-7; perhaps TRBD2 as D (6 bases). Germline V CDR1 and CDR2: SGHRS, YFSETQ. V was pared by 3 bases and J by 0 bases, with 10 bases between. The CDR3 totals 14 residues. As DNA, the CDR3 is TGCGCCAGCAGCTCTCTAGCGCACTCCTACGAGCAGTACTTC. Translating gives CASSSLAHSYEQYF.